This TCR beta chain derives from a study of OX40 agonist ivuxolimab in advanced cancers. For the study at large: Participants averaged approximately 65 years of age (range 23 to 79) and were less than 85% male.

Trimming shortened V by 5 bases and J by 5 bases, and 18 bases separated the two germline ends. This CDR3 spans 14 amino acids. Germline V gene data show CDR1 as SQVTM and CDR2 as ANQGSEA. Produced via immunoSEQ multiplex PCR; TCRdb's table is partial and in-frame only. The sample yields 40,000 to 55,000 clones, 88% seen once. This material consisted of CD4+ or CD8+ T cells sorted from blood, taken in a trial of the OX40 agonist ivuxolimab. The chain is built from TRBV29-1 and TRBJ2-5; a weak D match, TRBD2 (7 bases). The TCR originated in an adult with an advanced solid tumor such as melanoma, head and neck, liver or kidney cancer. CDR3 amino acids: CSVTKRGGGETQYF. CDR3 DNA: TGCAGCGTTACTAAGCGCGGGGGCGGGGAGACCCAGTACTTC.